These 22 T cell receptor beta chains share one sample of origin, sequenced in a study of Graves' ophthalmopathy and Graves' hyperthyroidism. Amplification targeted the TCR beta CDR3 regions, with RNA transcripts as the source material. HTBI primers primed a first-round RT-PCR, and a second-round multiplex PCR followed. A single record per CDR3 protein comes from TCRdb applying MiXCR to the multiplex PCR reads. The sample records 600,000 to 650,000 distinct CDR3 sequences, about a fifth being singletons. What was sequenced was peripheral blood. Every receptor here comes from a woman aged 18-29 years with stable Graves' hyperthyroidism. Some clones in this sample may be carry-over from other donors' samples.

V usage is TRBV11-2 and J usage is TRBJ2-7; D possibly matches TRBD1 or TRBD2 (5 bases each). From germline, CDR1 is SGHAT and CDR2 FQNNGV. V was clipped by 3 bases and J by 5 bases, with 8 bases between them. The CDR3 is 12 residues long. Here the CDR3 reads CASSFGDHEQYF. DNA of the CDR3: TGTGCCAGCAGCTTTGGGGACCACGAGCAGTACTTC.

The chain uses TRBV12-3 or TRBV12-4 and TRBJ2-5; 8 bases line up with TRBD2. Trimming removed 5 bases from V and 4 bases from J; junction bases left unmatched: 9. CDR3 length: 15 amino acids. The CDR3 reads CASSHQRGRGETQYF. Written as DNA, the CDR3 is TGTGCCAGCAGTCATCAGCGGGGGAGGGGAGAGACCCAGTACTTC.

This clonotype appeared many times. V is TRBV12-3 or TRBV12-4 and J is TRBJ2-2; 9 bases are shared with TRBD1. V lost 7 bases and J lost 3; bases outside the gene matches: 12. CDR3 size: 17 residues. The CDR3 loop is CASTNRWTGVDTGELFF. The CDR3 DNA sequence: TGTGCCAGCACAAACAGGTGGACAGGGGTTGACACCGGGGAGCTGTTTTTT.

The sample holds many counts of this clonotype. This chain joins TRBV12-3 or TRBV12-4 and TRBJ1-1; weak D call: TRBD1 (5 bases). V lost 8 bases and J 0 bases, leaving 16 bases between the germline ends. The CDR3 is made up of 15 amino acids. The CDR3 DNA reads TGTGCCAGCCTCCTCCGGGCAGGGCTGAACACTGAAGCTTTCTTT. It is translated as CASLLRAGLNTEAFF.

This clonotype occurred a few times. The rearrangement links TRBV29-1 to TRBJ2-5, with a possible D match to TRBD1 (5 bases). With 2 bases removed from V and 2 bases from J, the gap between germline ends came to 12 bases. The CDR3 is made up of 14 amino acids. The germline CDR1 and CDR2 sequences are SQVTM and ANQGSEA. In DNA, the CDR3 is TGCAGCGTTGAAAAAGACAGAGTACAAGAGACCCAGTACTTC. Encoded protein: CSVEKDRVQETQYF.

The V gene is TRBV5-1, the J gene TRBJ2-7, with D possibly being TRBD2 (6 bases). The CDR3 contains 15 residues. V lost 2 bases and J 12 bases, leaving 24 bases between the germline ends. Germline CDR1 reads SGHRS; CDR2 reads YFSETQ. CDR3 bases: TGCGCCAGCAGCTTAACCTGGGACTTACCCCGCGGGTGGTACTTC. Translation: CASSLTWDLPRGWYF.

At least ten counts were recorded for this clonotype. This chain joins TRBV12-3 or TRBV12-4 and TRBJ1-6; D ambiguous. The CDR3 is made up of 12 amino acids. V lost 3 bases, J lost 9 bases, and 6 bases lay in between. The CDR3 DNA follows: TGTGCCAGCAGTTTTCCGGGTTCACCCCTCCACTTT. This translates into CASSFPGSPLHF.

This chain links TRBV24-1 with TRBJ1-1, with a tentative D call TRBD1 (5 bases). The V end was cut by 9 bases, the J end by 0 bases, with 16 bases between. The CDR3 totals 15 residues. Germline CDR1 and CDR2: KGHDR and SFDVKD. Here the CDR3 reads CATPGPPGVNTEAFF. As DNA, the CDR3 is TGTGCCACCCCGGGGCCTCCTGGGGTGAACACTGAAGCTTTCTTT.

This clonotype was seen more than once but under ten times. J is TRBJ1-1 and V is TRBV4-1, with a tentative D call TRBD1 (5 bases). Trimming cost V 1 base and J 4 bases, with 19 bases left between them. In germline, CDR1 is MGHRA, CDR2 YSYEKL. The CDR3 has 17 residues. This chain's CDR3 is CASSQALLDGAGTEAFF. The CDR3 DNA sequence: TGCGCCAGCAGCCAAGCCCTCCTAGACGGGGCTGGCACTGAAGCTTTCTTT.

This chain links TRBV30 with TRBJ2-2; D unclear. The germline V gene encodes CDR1 GTSNPN and CDR2 SVGIG (reference sequence). V lost 0 bases to trimming and J lost 2 bases, with 1 base between them. The CDR3 totals 12 residues. The CDR3 DNA is TGTGCCTGGAGTGTAAACACCGGGGAGCTGTTTTTT. Its translation: CAWSVNTGELFF.

As DNA, the CDR3 is TGCAGTGCGTTCAGGGGGGGGGGCACTGAAGCTTTCTTT. Protein sequence: CSAFRGGGTEAFF. The chain couples TRBV20-1 to TRBJ1-1; 7 bases are a match to TRBD1. The CDR3 consists of 13 residues. Germline lookup yields CDR1 DFQATT and CDR2 SNEGSKA (reference sequence). After removal of 6 bases from V and 4 bases from J, the junction contained 8 bases not matched to a gene.

V usage is TRBV28 and J usage is TRBJ1-3, with D hard to call. Germline V gene data show CDR1 as MDHEN and CDR2 as SYDVKM. V was trimmed by 5 bases and J by 0 bases, leaving 11 bases between them. The CDR3 has 15 residues. The CDR3 loop is CASSPVGYSGNTIYF. DNA for the CDR3: TGTGCCAGCAGTCCCGTTGGTTACTCTGGAAACACCATATATTTT.

Of note for this clonotype: This may come from a read error, since a much larger clone is one base off. The rearrangement joins TRBV11-2 to TRBJ1-5, with TRBD1 matching over 10 bases. Judging by the DNA end, TRBJ2-3 fits better; the J call may be wrong. CDR1 and CDR2 (germline): SGHAT, FQNNGV. This CDR3 has 16 residues. The DNA for the CDR3 is TGTGCCAGCAGCGCCCGGGACAGGGGACCTCATCAGCCCCAGTATTTT. The encoded protein is CASSARDRGPHQPQYF.

At least ten counts were recorded for this clonotype. The rearrangement uses TRBV15 and TRBJ1-5; TRBD1 aligns across 8 bases. With 7 bases clipped from V and 6 bases from J, the junction kept 8 bases outside the gene matches. Germline V gives CDR1 LNHNV, CDR2 YYDKDF (reference sequence). The CDR3 contains 14 residues. CDR3 in amino acids: CATTLDRVGQPQHF. The CDR3 DNA reads TGTGCCACCACCTTGGACAGGGTGGGTCAGCCCCAGCATTTT. The complete variable domain, with remaining parts taken from reference TRBV15 and TRBJ1-5, reads DAMVIQNPRYQVTQFGKPVTLSCSQTLNHNVMYWYQQKSSQAPKLLFHYYDKDFNNEADTPDNFQSRRPNTSFCFLDIRSPGLGDTAMYLCATTLDRVGQPQHFGDGTRLSIL.

The genes are TRBV7-2 and TRBJ2-5; possibly TRBD1 or TRBD2 for D (6 bases each). Looked up from germline, CDR1 is SGHTA and CDR2 is FQGNSA. Trimming took 5 bases from V and 2 from J, leaving 18 bases between them. The CDR3 is 16 amino acids. CDR3 in DNA: TGTGCCAGCAGCCAGATAGGGGGGAACTTACAAGAGACCCAGTACTTC. It codes for CASSQIGGNLQETQYF.

The J gene is TRBJ2-7, the V gene TRBV12-3 or TRBV12-4; possibly TRBD1 or TRBD2 for D (5 bases each). This CDR3 is built from 15 residues. Deletions cut 7 bases from V and 5 bases from J, with 21 bases between. CDR3 amino acids: CASTLGPHIWNEQYF. The CDR3 bases are TGTGCCAGCACCCTGGGACCGCACATATGGAACGAGCAGTACTTC.

The chain carries TRBV4-1 and TRBJ1-3, with a weak D call TRBD1 (5 bases). CDR3 length: 15 amino acids. With 3 bases removed from V and 4 bases from J, the gap between germline ends came to 13 bases. CDR1 is MGHRA and CDR2 is YSYEKL in the germline V gene. CDR3 region: CASSQAGAVGNTIYF. CDR3 nucleotide sequence: TGCGCCAGCAGCCAGGCCGGGGCAGTCGGAAACACCATATATTTT.

In this sample, this clonotype turned up many times. This is likely a read error, given that the CDR3 carries no conserved phenylalanine or tryptophan at its end. The genes are TRBV7-3 and TRBJ2-2; TRBD2 matches 8 bases. V shed 1 base, J shed 7 bases, and the junction held 11 bases outside the gene matches. Germline-derived CDR1 and CDR2 are SGHTA and FQGTGA. The CDR3 covers 17 residues. CDR3 bases: TGTGCCAGCAGCTTAAACGGCGGGGGGAAGTACGGCGGGGAGCTGTTTCTT. This codes for CASSLNGGGKYGGELFL.

In this sample, this clonotype turned up many times. Relative to the germline gene, one junction end is altered; a read error may explain this. The genes are TRBV28 and TRBJ1-1; no clear D. Germline CDR1 MDHEN, CDR2 SYDVKM. This CDR3 contains 13 residues. Written as DNA, the CDR3 is TGTGCCAGCAGTCCCCCGAGGAACACTGGAGCTTTCTTT. This sequence encodes CASSPPRNTGAFF.

In its sample, this clonotype was seen many times. The chain recombines TRBV9 with TRBJ2-7, with D perhaps TRBD1 (6 bases). Germline CDR1 SGDLS, CDR2 YYNGEE. The CDR3 covers 13 residues. V was pared by 1 base and J by 6 bases, with 11 bases between. In nucleotides, the CDR3 is TGTGCCAGCAGCGTACAGGGGTTCGGCGAGCAGTACTTC. It is translated as CASSVQGFGEQYF.

Details on this clonotype: A much larger clone differs by one base, so this may be a read error. The chain uses TRBV6-2 or TRBV6-3 and TRBJ2-2; possible D gene TRBD2, 5 bases. This CDR3 has 13 residues. Germline V CDR1 and CDR2: MNHEY, SVGEGT. DNA for the CDR3: TGTGCCAGCACCCCACGGGCCTCCGGGGAGCTGTTGTTT. Translating it yields CASTPRASGELLF.

This chain uses TRBV20-1 with TRBJ2-7; 11 nucleotides agree with TRBD1. The V gene's germline CDR1 is DFQATT and CDR2 SNEGSKA (reference sequence). The CDR3 contains 13 residues. The trim removed 5 bases at V and 4 bases at J, leaving 4 bases unmatched. As DNA, the CDR3 is TGCAGTGCTCCTGGGACAGGGGGATACGAGCAGTACTTC. Translated: CSAPGTGGYEQYF.